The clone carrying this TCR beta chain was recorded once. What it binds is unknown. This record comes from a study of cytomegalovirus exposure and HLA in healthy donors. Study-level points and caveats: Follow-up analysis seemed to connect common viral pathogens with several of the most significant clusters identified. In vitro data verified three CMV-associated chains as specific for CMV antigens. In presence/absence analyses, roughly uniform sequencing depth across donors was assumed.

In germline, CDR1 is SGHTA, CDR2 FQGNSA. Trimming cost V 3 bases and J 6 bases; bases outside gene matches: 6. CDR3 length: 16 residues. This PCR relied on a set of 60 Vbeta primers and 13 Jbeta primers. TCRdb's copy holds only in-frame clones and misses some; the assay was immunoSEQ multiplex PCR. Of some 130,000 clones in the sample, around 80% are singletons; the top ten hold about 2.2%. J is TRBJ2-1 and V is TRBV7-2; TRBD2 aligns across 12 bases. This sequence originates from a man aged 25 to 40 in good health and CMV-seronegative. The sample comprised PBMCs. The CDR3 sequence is CASSFASGRAGNEQFF. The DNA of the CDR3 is TGTGCCAGCAGCTTTGCTAGCGGGAGGGCTGGCAATGAGCAGTTCTTC.